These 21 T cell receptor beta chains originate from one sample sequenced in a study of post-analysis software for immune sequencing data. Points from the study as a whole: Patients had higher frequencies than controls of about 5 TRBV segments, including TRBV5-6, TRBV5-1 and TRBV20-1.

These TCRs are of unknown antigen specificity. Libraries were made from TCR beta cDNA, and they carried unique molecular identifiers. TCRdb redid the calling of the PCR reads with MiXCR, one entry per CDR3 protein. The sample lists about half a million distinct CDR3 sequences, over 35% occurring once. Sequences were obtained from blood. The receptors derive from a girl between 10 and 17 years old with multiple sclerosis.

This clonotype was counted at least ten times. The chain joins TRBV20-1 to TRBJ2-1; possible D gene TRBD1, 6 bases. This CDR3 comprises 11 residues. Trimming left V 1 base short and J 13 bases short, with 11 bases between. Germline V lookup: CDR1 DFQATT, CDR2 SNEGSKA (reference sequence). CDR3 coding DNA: TGCAGTGCTAGAGGGGGGCTGGTACAGTTCTTC. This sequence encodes CSARGGLVQFF.

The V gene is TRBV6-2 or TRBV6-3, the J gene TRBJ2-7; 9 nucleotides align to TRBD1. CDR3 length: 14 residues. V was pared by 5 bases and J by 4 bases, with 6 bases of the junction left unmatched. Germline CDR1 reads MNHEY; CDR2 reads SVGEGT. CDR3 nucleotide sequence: TGTGCCAGCAGTGAAGCGGGACAGGGATACGAGCAGTACTTC. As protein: CASSEAGQGYEQYF.

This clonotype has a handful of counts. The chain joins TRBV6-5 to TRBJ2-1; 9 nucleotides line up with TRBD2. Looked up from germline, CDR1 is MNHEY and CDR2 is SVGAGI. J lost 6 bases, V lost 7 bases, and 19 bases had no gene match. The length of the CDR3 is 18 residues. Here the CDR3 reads CASTYPGPGLAETNEQFF. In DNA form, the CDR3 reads TGTGCCAGCACTTATCCCGGTCCGGGACTAGCTGAAACCAATGAGCAGTTCTTC.

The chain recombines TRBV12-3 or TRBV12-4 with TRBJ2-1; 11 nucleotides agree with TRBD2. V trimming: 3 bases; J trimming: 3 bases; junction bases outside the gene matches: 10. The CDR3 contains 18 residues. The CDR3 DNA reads TGTGCCAGCAGTTTGGCTAGCGGGAGGCGGGTGGGCTACAATGAGCAGTTCTTC. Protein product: CASSLASGRRVGYNEQFF.

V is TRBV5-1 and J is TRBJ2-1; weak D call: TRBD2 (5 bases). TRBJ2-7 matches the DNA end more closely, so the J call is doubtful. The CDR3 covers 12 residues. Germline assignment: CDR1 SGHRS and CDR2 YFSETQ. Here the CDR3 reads CASSAPSNEQYF. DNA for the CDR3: TGCGCCAGCAGCGCCCCTAGCAATGAGCAGTACTTC.

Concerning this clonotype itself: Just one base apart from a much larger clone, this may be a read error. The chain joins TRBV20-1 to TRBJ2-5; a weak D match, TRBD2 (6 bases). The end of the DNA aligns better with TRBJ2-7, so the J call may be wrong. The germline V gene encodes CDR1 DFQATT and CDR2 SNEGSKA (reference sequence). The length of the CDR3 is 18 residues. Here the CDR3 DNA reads TGCAGTGCTAGAGATGGGGACTTACTAGCTGTGCGTAGTGGCGAGCAGTACTTC. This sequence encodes CSARDGDLLAVRSGEQYF.

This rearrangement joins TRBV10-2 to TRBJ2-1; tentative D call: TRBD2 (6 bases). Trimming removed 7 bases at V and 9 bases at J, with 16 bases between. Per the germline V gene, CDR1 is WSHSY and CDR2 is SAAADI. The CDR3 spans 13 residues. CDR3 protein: CASIEGGGSEQFF. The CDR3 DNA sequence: TGCGCCAGCATAGAAGGTGGAGGGTCTGAGCAGTTCTTC.

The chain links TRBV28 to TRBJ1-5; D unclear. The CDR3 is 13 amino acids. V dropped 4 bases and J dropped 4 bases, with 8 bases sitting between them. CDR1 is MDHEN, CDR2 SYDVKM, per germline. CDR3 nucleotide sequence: TGTGCCAGCAGTTCGGACCTTAATCAGCCCCAGCATTTT. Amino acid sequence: CASSSDLNQPQHF.

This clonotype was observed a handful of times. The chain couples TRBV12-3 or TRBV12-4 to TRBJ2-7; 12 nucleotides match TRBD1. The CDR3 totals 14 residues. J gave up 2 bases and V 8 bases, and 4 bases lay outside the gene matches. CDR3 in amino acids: CASAGTGGTYEQYF. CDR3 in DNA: TGTGCCAGCGCCGGGACAGGGGGCACCTACGAGCAGTACTTC.

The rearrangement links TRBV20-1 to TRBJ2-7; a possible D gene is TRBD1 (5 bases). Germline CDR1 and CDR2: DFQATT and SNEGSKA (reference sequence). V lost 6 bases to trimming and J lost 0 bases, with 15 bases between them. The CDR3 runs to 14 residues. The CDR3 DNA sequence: TGCAGTGCCTGGGGCGGTACCAGCTCCTACGAGCAGTACTTC. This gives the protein CSAWGGTSSYEQYF.

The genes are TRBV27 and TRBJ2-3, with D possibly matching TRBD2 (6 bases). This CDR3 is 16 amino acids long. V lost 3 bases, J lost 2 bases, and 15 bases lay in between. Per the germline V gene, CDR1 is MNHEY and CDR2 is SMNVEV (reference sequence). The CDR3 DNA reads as TGTGCCAGCAGTTTGCACCGGGAGCCTAACACAGATACGCAGTATTTT. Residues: CASSLHREPNTDTQYF.

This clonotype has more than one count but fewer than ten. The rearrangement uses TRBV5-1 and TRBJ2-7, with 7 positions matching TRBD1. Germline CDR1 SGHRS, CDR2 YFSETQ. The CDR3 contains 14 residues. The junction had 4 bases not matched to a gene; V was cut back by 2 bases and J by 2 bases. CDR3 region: CASSFSRGTYEQYF. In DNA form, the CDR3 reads TGCGCCAGCAGCTTCAGCAGGGGGACCTACGAGCAGTACTTC.

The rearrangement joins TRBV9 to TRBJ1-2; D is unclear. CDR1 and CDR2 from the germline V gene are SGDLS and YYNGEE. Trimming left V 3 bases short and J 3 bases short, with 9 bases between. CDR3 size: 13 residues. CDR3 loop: CASSGSADYGYTF. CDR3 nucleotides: TGTGCCAGCAGCGGATCAGCTGACTATGGCTACACCTTC.

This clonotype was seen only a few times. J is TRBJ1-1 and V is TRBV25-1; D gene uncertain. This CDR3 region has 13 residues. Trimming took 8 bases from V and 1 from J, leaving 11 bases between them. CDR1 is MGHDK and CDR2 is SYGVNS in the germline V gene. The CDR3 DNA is TGTGCCAGCCGCTGGACTGCGAACACTGAAGCTTTCTTT. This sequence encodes CASRWTANTEAFF.

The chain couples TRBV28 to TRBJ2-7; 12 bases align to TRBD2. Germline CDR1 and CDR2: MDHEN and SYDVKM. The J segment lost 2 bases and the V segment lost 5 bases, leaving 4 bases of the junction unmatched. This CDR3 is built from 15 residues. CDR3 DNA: TGTGCCAGCAGTCCCCTAGCGGGAGGGGCCTACGAGCAGTACTTC. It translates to CASSPLAGGAYEQYF. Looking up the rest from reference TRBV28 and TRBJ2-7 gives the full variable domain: DVKVTQSSRYLVKRTGEKVFLECVQDMDHENMFWYRQDPGLGLRLIYFSYDVKMKEKGDIPEGYSVSREKKERFSLILESASTNQTSMYLCASSPLAGGAYEQYFGPGTRLTVT.

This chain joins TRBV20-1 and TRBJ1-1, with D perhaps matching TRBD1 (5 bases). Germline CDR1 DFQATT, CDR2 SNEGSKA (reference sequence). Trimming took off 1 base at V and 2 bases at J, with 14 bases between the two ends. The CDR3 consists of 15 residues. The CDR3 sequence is CSARGNRKANTEAFF. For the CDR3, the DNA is TGCAGTGCTAGAGGCAACAGGAAAGCTAACACTGAAGCTTTCTTT.

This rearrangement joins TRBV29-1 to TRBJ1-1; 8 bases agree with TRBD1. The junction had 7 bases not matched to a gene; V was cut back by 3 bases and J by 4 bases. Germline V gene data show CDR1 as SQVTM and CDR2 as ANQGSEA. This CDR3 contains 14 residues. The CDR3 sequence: CSVEQTGVGTEAFF. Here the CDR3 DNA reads TGCAGCGTTGAGCAGACAGGGGTGGGCACTGAAGCTTTCTTT.

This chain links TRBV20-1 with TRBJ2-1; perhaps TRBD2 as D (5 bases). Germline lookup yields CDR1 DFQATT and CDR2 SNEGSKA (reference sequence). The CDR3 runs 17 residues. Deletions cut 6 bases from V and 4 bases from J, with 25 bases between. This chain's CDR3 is CSATAPRTSILYNEQFF. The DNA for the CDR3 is TGCAGTGCAACAGCCCCTCGGACTTCCATCCTGTACAATGAGCAGTTCTTC.

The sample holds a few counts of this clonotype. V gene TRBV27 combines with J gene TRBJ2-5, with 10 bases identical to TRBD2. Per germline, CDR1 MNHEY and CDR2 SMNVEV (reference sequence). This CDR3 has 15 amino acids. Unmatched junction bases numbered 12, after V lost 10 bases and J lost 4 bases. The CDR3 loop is CATRPSGSYGETQYF. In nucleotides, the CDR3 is TGTGCCACTCGACCTAGCGGGAGTTACGGAGAGACCCAGTACTTC.

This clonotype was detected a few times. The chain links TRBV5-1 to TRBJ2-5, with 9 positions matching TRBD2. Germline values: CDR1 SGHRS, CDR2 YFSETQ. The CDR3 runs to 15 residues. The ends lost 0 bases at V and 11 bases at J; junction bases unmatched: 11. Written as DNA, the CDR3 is TGCGCCAGCAGCTTGGGAGCGGGAGGTCACAATGAGCAGTACTTC. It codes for CASSLGAGGHNEQYF.

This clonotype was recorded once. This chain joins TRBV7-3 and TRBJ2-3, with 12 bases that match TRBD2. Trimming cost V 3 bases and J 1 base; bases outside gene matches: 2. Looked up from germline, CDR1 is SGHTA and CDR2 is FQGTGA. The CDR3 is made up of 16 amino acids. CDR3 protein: CASSLTSGSGTDTQYF. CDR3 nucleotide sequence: TGTGCCAGCAGCTTGACTAGCGGGAGTGGCACAGATACGCAGTATTTT.